The present entry profiles one T cell receptor (beta chain) with its context. The antigen remains unidentified. One junction end disagrees with the germline gene, perhaps due to a read error. Unsorted bulk tissue, about 17-33 mg of it, served as the source for co-extraction of RNA and DNA. Enrolled patients were chronically infected with HBV and treatment-naive. These data are taken from a study of tumor-infiltrating lymphocytes in primary liver carcinoma. Findings and caveats of the study: Lesser overlap characterized tumor-adjacent and tumor-blood pairs relative to tumor region pairs.

A constant-region primer primed TCR beta cDNA synthesis from about 490 ng of total RNA. Three nested multiplex PCR rounds of slightly modified ARM-PCR generated TCR beta libraries. Using its own MiXCR run on the multiplex PCR reads, TCRdb lists one record per CDR3 protein. The repertoire includes 30,000 to 40,000 distinct CDR3 sequences, roughly four fifths of them detected once, and around 17% sits in the top ten. The origin of this receptor is a man aged 35-49 years with primary liver carcinoma and hepatitis B virus infection. Material: liver tumor tissue from sampling region 4. Subset here: tumor region T4, right-lateral pole.

The CDR3 nucleotides read TGTGCTAGCAGTCCACTTCCCTGGACTAGCGGGATAAGAGGTATCGGGACAGATACGCAGTATTTT. Protein sequence: CASSPLPWTSGIRGIGTDTQYF. The J gene is TRBJ2-3, the V gene TRBV28; 12 positions match TRBD2. Germline CDR1 reads MDHEN; CDR2 reads SYDVKM. The CDR3 consists of 22 residues.